Detailed here is one T cell receptor (beta chain). Its cognate antigen has yet to be identified. No base quality information exists; no much larger clone differs at one position. Other DNA sequences of this sample code for an identical CDR3. A MiSeq instrument was used for deep resolution sequencing, which targeted depths ranging from 1 in 1 million up to 1 in 200,000 T cells, with coverage averaging 10x for each clonotype. The immunoSEQ hsTCRB Kit was used to generate TCR beta libraries. Turning to the authors' computational methods: Data were analyzed with ImmunoSEQ Data Assistant and ImmunoSEQ Analyzer, with V, D and J genes assigned per IMGT definitions. Clonality, which ranges from 0 to 1, was calculated as one minus the normalized Shannon entropy of productive rearrangement frequencies. Only overrepresented clonotypes making up at least 0.05% of each patient's repertoire were included in the public clonotype analysis. Thirteen age-matched healthy donor repertoires from immuneACCESS were used as controls for clonality. Here the immuneACCESS table is served through TCRdb, limited to in-frame sequences with V and J called. Missing clones are a known gap in these copies; in checked studies unresolved V genes cover under half, and the rest lacks a known reason. V and J calls and clone size follow that table, whereas D and trimming were derived from the DNA. The sample includes 100,000 or so clones, with 50% to 65% observed a single time. Of the sample, roughly 35% falls within the top ten clones.

The data were taken from a study of cytotoxic CD8 clonotypes in ibrutinib-treated CLL (dated by TCRdb to the early 2020s). Concerning the study at large: The cohort had ten to twelve relapsed/refractory and 15 treatment-naive patients; 17 were IGHV unmutated. Partial responses were observed in approximately 24 patients and complete responses in 2; after a median follow-up of around 68 months, remission was maintained in approximately 15 patients and progression was observed in approximately 12. Samples averaged roughly 260,000 productive templates and 94,082 productive rearrangements. Cryopreserved peripheral blood mononuclear cells were obtained prior to treatment, at the time of response, and at either disease progression or sustained remission. Every remission and progressive disease sample was obtained while ibrutinib was still being received by the patients. The response samples were drawn at a median of around eleven months into treatment, with a range of about 6 to 40 months. Of the 70 to 90 people in the trial, about 27 had longitudinal samples available.

The CDR3 holds 14 amino acids from the cysteine to the phenylalanine. Just the 42-base CDR3 DNA is kept, in frame starting at base 1. V is shortened by 5 bases, J by 2 bases, and the region joining them spans 13 bases. The germline V gene yields ENHRY for CDR1 and SYGVKD for CDR2. What this sample's time point label stands for: around 25 months on ibrutinib. For TCR beta library preparation, about 2 micrograms of genomic DNA were extracted from the cryopreserved PBMCs. High-throughput TCR beta sequencing was performed on longitudinal blood samples from CLL patients receiving ibrutinib monotherapy. The patients took part in an open-label, single-center phase 2 trial of ibrutinib monotherapy. The study at large found these results: At ibrutinib response clonality went up, during sustained remission it held steady, and at progression it dropped back toward baseline. Baseline clonality was found to be higher than that of age-matched healthy donors and was strongly correlated with circulating CD8+ T-cell counts. Public clonotypes were rare and either contracted or stayed stable during treatment, and the rise in clonality at ibrutinib response reflected the expansion of private clonotypes. Lymph node repertoires were not examined, and the timing of sampling was not matched between patients in sustained remission and those whose disease progressed.

The rearranged chain carries TRBV10-3 and TRBJ2-7; the D call is possibly TRBD1 or TRBD2, each sharing 5 bases. This material consisted of PBMCs, taken after 24 months of ibrutinib treatment. This clonotype originated in a human donor with chronic lymphocytic leukemia. At the DNA level, the sequence is TGTGCCATCAGTACCGGGACGGAACCCTACGAGCAGTACTTC. This codes for CAISTGTEPYEQYF.